This TCR beta chain was captured in a study of cytomegalovirus exposure and HLA in healthy donors (dated by TCRdb to 2017 to 2019). For context, the study as a whole: In an earlier analysis of fewer than 750 of the donors, about 270 Gb of sequence data and just under 120 million unique TCR beta sequences from about 190 million T cells were reported. An early release covering 550 to 650 HLA-typed donors comprised roughly 300 gigabases of sequencing data and some 79 million unique TCR sequences. Among the roughly 390 genotyped donors, approximately 77% belonged to the genetic ancestry cluster associated with self-reported Caucasian donors. The aim of the study was to test whether cataloging public T cell receptors could identify signatures of past pathogen exposure. Using immunosequencing, the study profiled T cell repertoires from 640 or so subjects and related those repertoires to cytomegalovirus serostatus. In addition to the first cohort of 650 to 750 subjects, a separate validation cohort of over 90 different subjects was used. To predict cytomegalovirus infection status, the study brought together high-throughput TCR immunosequencing, statistical association of individual TCRs with disease status, and machine learning. To study patterns of TCR occurrence, a later analysis re-analyzed previously published TCR beta repertoires from several hundred donors and added high-resolution HLA genotyping. In the later analysis, no new phenotypic data were used to find candidate immune exposures; instead, reliance was placed on TCR beta sequences and their occurrence across donors. An earlier analysis of 587 of the donors used high-throughput TCR beta sequencing to judge whether each TCR beta V gene segment behaved as functional or pseudogenic. Donor age, sex, ethnicity and CMV serostatus were compiled alongside the repertoire data. A later genetic analysis took genome-wide SNP genotypes for about 55% of the 666 donors and used that subset as a discovery cohort. Every discovery cohort repertoire had been produced on one sequencing platform. HLA typing covered class I and class II loci at four-digit resolution. Typing coverage differed by locus: A, B, C, DRB1 and DQB1 were typed in about 629-630 donors, DQA1 in approximately 520, DPA1 in some 610, and DPB1 in just under 480. Four to six DR-DQ haplotypes were handled as single units for association and clustering, since linkage in the cohort was strong. Among several hundred genotyped donors of the cohort, an average of around 250,000 unique TCR beta nucleotide sequences was sequenced per donor, of which approximately 18% were non-productive.

This clone occurred a few times. The antigen it recognizes is unknown. No base qualities exist here, and no much larger clone lies one base off it. The method behind the library was the immunoSEQ multiplex PCR assay. For the multiplex PCR, a mixture combining 60 forward primers for TCR Vbeta segments and 13 reverse primers for TCR Jbeta segments was used. Amplification of the CDR3 region of rearranged TCR beta genes was performed with a multiplex PCR assay on genomic DNA. Amplified TCR beta libraries were sequenced as 87-base-pair reads on the Illumina HiSeq System. For the original study's pipeline: Across the 500 to 750 repertoires, a later analysis counted 80 million or so unique TCR beta chains, roughly 11 million of which were shared by at least two donors. Raw reads were error-corrected and collapsed into unique sequences by a nearest-neighbor algorithm in which closely related sequences were merged to remove PCR and sequencing errors. To assign V, D and J gene segments, CDR3 sequences were aligned to IMGT reference sequences. For a sequence to be retained, a match of at least six nucleotides was required to both a V gene segment and a J gene segment. A rearrangement was called productive if the CDR3 had no stop codons and remained in frame with V and J, and every other rearrangement was called non-productive. CDR3 was defined by IMGT convention, running from the second conserved V-encoded cysteine to the conserved J-encoded phenylalanine. Sequences without an unambiguous match to a single V gene segment were excluded from the earlier analysis of several hundred of the donors. In an earlier analysis of 587 of the donors, a V segment was called functional when productive rearrangements were above 56.7%, and segregating when the standard deviation between donors exceeded 5%. A statistical classification framework was built to diagnose cytomegalovirus status from the catalog of TCR beta chain sequences. In a later analysis, V and J genes were assigned by comparing TCR nucleotide sequences against IMGT/GENE-DB human TR gene sequences. The TCRdist pipeline was used in a later analysis to assign CDR3 sequences and most-parsimonious VDJ recombination scenarios. A later analysis defined each TCR beta chain by its CDR3 amino acid sequence plus V-gene family, and excluded reads lacking a unique V-gene family. To address suspected cross-contamination and a sequencing artifact, a later analysis removed 592 highly shared, low-generation-probability nucleotide sequences. For each public chain, a later analysis derived a clonal expansion index from normalized ranks of inferred template counts within each repertoire. In a later analysis, generation probabilities were computed using a VDJ recombination model fitted to out-of-frame rearrangements, and the results were checked against IGoR. A later analysis scored TCR-TCR, TCR-HLA and TCR-CMV co-occurrence with hypergeometric tests, applying a repertoire-size bias correction to TCR pairs. A later analysis estimated false discovery rates by permuting HLA or CMV assignments 20 times. In a later analysis, co-occurring TCRs were grouped with DBSCAN, and TCRdist sequence similarity was added when clustering was performed within HLA-allele-positive subsets. For co-occurrence clustering, repertoires with fewer than 30,000 or more than 120,000 public chains were excluded, along with 4 to 6 repertoires with anomalous nucleotide sharing. Here the immuneACCESS table is served through TCRdb, limited to in-frame sequences with V and J called. Missing clones are a known gap in these copies; in checked studies unresolved V genes cover under half, and the rest lacks a known reason. D and trimming come from the DNA, and the V and J calls and clone size come from that table. The sample profile shows 150,000 or so clones; about three quarters of them were found once. The ten largest clones take up about 1.7% of the sample.

The CDR3 spans 16 residues, from the cysteine through the phenylalanine. Only the CDR3 DNA stays, 48 bases, in frame from base 1. The V end gives up 3 bases and the J end 0 bases, leaving 5 bases in the junction not matched to a gene. According to the germline V gene (reference sequence), CDR1 reads SGHKS and CDR2 reads YYEKEE. The cohort consisted of some 730 healthy bone marrow donors. At the time of sampling, every cohort member was nominally healthy, though immune exposures that went unrecorded were likely present. The donor was CMV seronegative and was included in the group of 352 seronegative cohort members. Each donor provided a peripheral blood sample, and peripheral blood mononuclear cells were used for TCR beta sequencing. Genomic DNA was extracted from the blood cell samples with the Qiagen DNeasy Blood Extraction Kit. The research as a whole found: Specific HLA alleles were associated with some 15,000 TCR beta sequences at a false discovery rate of 0.05 in a later analysis. Some IMGT-functional V segments, including TRBV6-2 and TRBV6-3, could not be told apart with the 87-base-pair reads, so those segments were excluded. V-gene and J-gene trimming of TCR beta chains was associated with a missense DCLRE1C variant in a later genetic analysis, and the association was replicated in an independent cohort. According to a later analysis, most CMV-associated TCR beta chains appeared to be HLA-restricted, and the HLA associations seemed to be driven largely by CMV exposure. Because HLA typing was unavailable for some donors at each locus, only the typed subset was used in association tests. Cytomegalovirus status was reported to be diagnosed by the classifier with high specificity and sensitivity in both the original and validation cohorts. A cluster of highly shared sequence variants was judged likely to represent a technical artifact of the sequencing pipeline. Linkage disequilibrium might explain the correlated functional status among segregating V segments, but an unknown experimental factor could not be ruled out. A later analysis reported that several top co-occurrence clusters appeared linked to parvovirus B19, influenza, CMV and Epstein-Barr virus. In a later genetic analysis, fewer N-insertions in productive TCRs were reported among donors in an Asian-associated ancestry cluster than the roughly 710-donor mean. A later analysis found that HLA-associated TCR beta chains were more clonally expanded and had lower generation probabilities than equally common non-associated chains. The authors suggested that the approach could potentially be generalized to other disease states and immunological phenotypes. Because counts were too low, about 15 rarely observed V segments, including chromosome 9 orphons, were left out of the earlier analysis of 500 to 750 of the donors. A later analysis found that TCR association rates varied across HLA loci, with DRB1 alleles showing the most associated TCRs and HLA-C alleles the fewest. The study gave a list of some 150 TCR beta chains associated with cytomegalovirus. The only immune exposure information available for the cohort was CMV serostatus. An earlier analysis of around 540 of the donors showed that most TCR beta V segments appeared in productive rearrangements either about 87% or about 30% of the time, which broadly matched IMGT annotations. Strong co-occurrence of HLA alleles, especially DR and DQ, made assigning TCR associations to individual alleles difficult. This cohort had only TCR beta chains sequenced, and the lack of alpha or paired-chain data limited which features could be detected. A further reported finding was that TCR beta sequences accurately predicted the HLA-A and HLA-B alleles for most subjects in the first cohort. While some public TCRs were present in many individuals, most TCR sequences turned up only very rarely across donors. In vitro tests confirmed that a few of the cytomegalovirus-associated TCR beta chains recognize cytomegalovirus antigens. Presence/absence analyses assumed roughly uniform sequencing depth across donors, an assumption that may not hold.

Sequenced input: PBMCs. The sequence is built from TRBV5-5 and TRBJ2-2, and TRBD2 matches 7 of the central bases. The clonotype was recovered from a female donor in good health and CMV-seronegative. The nucleotide sequence reads TGTGCCAGCAGCTCCCTGGCGGGAGCGAACACCGGGGAGCTGTTTTTT. Its translation is CASSSLAGANTGELFF.